The rows below give T cell receptor beta chains drawn from one sample of a study of T cells after yellow fever vaccination. Using its own MiXCR run on the 5' RACE reads, TCRdb lists one record per CDR3 protein. The sample holds 300,000 to 400,000 distinct CDR3 sequences, over 8% seen once. The material sequenced was PBMCs, taken on the day of the first yellow fever vaccination. Receptors were obtained from a man younger than 35 who received the YFV17D yellow fever vaccine. The CDR3 runs from the conserved cysteine through the conserved F or W. A D gene is named only where the DNA matches it firmly. A clone size is listed for some rows: how often the clone was seen (once, few, many), or a class if it is expanded.

V	size	D	J	DNA	CDR3
TRBV7-2	few	-	TRBJ1-2	TGTGCCAGCAGCTTAGCGGGGAAAAGCTACACCTTC	CASSLAGKSYTF
TRBV5-5	-	-	TRBJ2-1	TGTGCCAGCAGCTTGGTGGGGTCACGGTATACGGTCTACAATGAGCAGTTCTTC	CASSLVGSRYTVYNEQFF
TRBV12-3/TRBV12-4	few	-	TRBJ1-1	TGTGCCAGCAGTATGGAACCACTCAGGAGCACTGAAGCTTTCTTT	CASSMEPLRSTEAFF
TRBV6-2/TRBV6-3	many	-	TRBJ2-1	TGTGCCAGCAGTTACTCGACAAACAATGAGCAGTTCTTC	CASSYSTNNEQFF
TRBV5-1	many	TRBD2	TRBJ2-3	TGCGCCAGCAGCGGCGGGGGGCTGGGGACAGATACGCAGTATTTT	CASSGGGLGTDTQYF
TRBV10-3	few	-	TRBJ2-3	TGTGCCATCAGGGCGGGAGATACGCAGTATTTT	CAIRAGDTQYF
TRBV4-2	-	-	TRBJ2-6	TGTGCCAGCAGCCAAGGTGCGGGAGGGGCCAACGTCCTGACTTTC	CASSQGAGGANVLTF
TRBV5-6	few	-	TRBJ1-3	TGTGCCAGCAGCTTACTTACCCTTATCTCTGGAAACACCATATATTTT	CASSLLTLISGNTIYF
TRBV6-2/TRBV6-3	-	-	TRBJ2-1	TGTGCCAGCACTATGGACCGGGCCAATGAGCAGTTCTTC	CASTMDRANEQFF
TRBV20-1	many	-	TRBJ2-2	TGCAGTGGCTCTGACCCTAACGCGGCTACCGGGGAGCTGTTTTTT	CSGSDPNAATGELFF
TRBV6-1	few	-	TRBJ2-5	TGTGCCAGCACTCCCGCGGGTAGGGTAGAGACCCAGTACTTC	CASTPAGRVETQYF
TRBV20-1	few	TRBD2	TRBJ2-1	TGCAGTGCTAGTCCTAGCGGGGGGGCCAAGGAGCAGTTCTTC	CSASPSGGAKEQFF
TRBV12-3/TRBV12-4	-	TRBD1	TRBJ1-1	TGTGCCAGCAGCTCCGGGACAGGGGAGAGGGAAACTGAAGCTTTCTTT	CASSSGTGERETEAFF
TRBV20-1	-	-	TRBJ2-5	TGCAGTGCTAGTCCTATGGGTCTTGCGGAGACCCAGTACTTC	CSASPMGLAETQYF
TRBV5-1	-	-	TRBJ2-3	TGCGCCAGCAGGGGGGGGACAACAGATACGCAGTATTTT	CASRGGTTDTQYF
TRBV6-1	-	TRBD1	TRBJ1-2	TGTGCCAGCAGCCGCGACAGGGGAAACTATGGCTACACCTTC	CASSRDRGNYGYTF